This TCR beta chain was recovered during a study of blood T cell repertoires in COVID-19. TCRdb's table, derived via immunoSEQ multiplex PCR, lists solely in-frame clones and lacks some. The table lists about 340,000 clones, over 70% of them singletons, with more than 5% in the top ten. The germline V and J ends were trimmed by 2 bases and 4 bases, with 9 bases remaining between them. The CDR3 consists of 14 residues. CDR1 is MNHEY, CDR2 SVGAGI, per germline. The receptor comes from a woman between 45 and 60 years old with COVID-19, enrolled during active disease. This chain joins TRBV6-5 and TRBJ2-4; weak D call: TRBD1 (6 bases). The sample was peripheral blood. The CDR3 nucleotides are TGTGCCAGCAGTTACGGTCAGGGGAAAAACATTCAGTACTTC. It encodes CASSYGQGKNIQYF.